What follows are 21 T cell receptor beta chains derived from one specimen sequenced in a study of blood T cells in healthy people across ages. The use of a sample-barcoded 5' primer and a J-beta primer mix characterized a second PCR of roughly 6 to 11 cycles. MiXCR was run by TCRdb on the 5' RACE reads, yielding one entry per CDR3 protein. The data hold hundreds of thousands of distinct CDR3 sequences, with approximately 60% observed a single time. Sample: blood. The receptors come from a man aged 35-49 years in good health.

This clonotype came up once. At one end, the junction sequence differs from germline, possibly due to a read error. This rearrangement joins TRBV28 to TRBJ2-3; 7 bases map to TRBD2. This CDR3 is 16 amino acids long. Germline CDR1 MDHEN, CDR2 SYDVKM. For the CDR3, the DNA is TGTGCCAGCAGCCCATCACTGGCGGGAGAAACAGATGCGCAGTATTTT. This codes for CASSPSLAGETDAQYF.

This clonotype was observed a single time. This chain connects TRBV20-1 to TRBJ1-4; 7 bases agree with TRBD1. Germline V gives CDR1 DFQATT, CDR2 SNEGSKA (reference sequence). This CDR3 is built from 14 residues. V trimming: 3 bases; J trimming: 7 bases; junction bases outside the gene matches: 8. The CDR3 DNA sequence: TGCAGTGCTAGTAAAGGGACAGCGGGTGAAAAACTGTTTTTT. Amino acids: CSASKGTAGEKLFF.

This clonotype was found a few times. The chain couples TRBV9 to TRBJ1-2; D call uncertain. Trimming shortened V by 2 bases and J by 4 bases, and 18 bases separated the two germline ends. The germline CDR1 and CDR2 sequences are SGDLS and YYNGEE. This CDR3 region has 16 residues. In DNA form, the CDR3 reads TGTGCCAGCAGCGTCGACGGAGGAGGACCTTTCTATGGCTACACCTTC. Translation: CASSVDGGGPFYGYTF.

J is TRBJ2-3 and V is TRBV7-2; D gene unclear. Trimming took 5 bases from V and 6 from J, leaving 12 bases between them. This CDR3 spans 13 amino acids. Germline CDR1 is SGHTA and CDR2 is FQGNSA. The CDR3 loop reads CASSPLGWDTQYF. The CDR3 nucleotides read TGTGCCAGCAGCCCCTTGGGGTGGGATACGCAGTATTTT.

The chain is built from TRBV5-1 and TRBJ1-6, with D perhaps TRBD1 (6 bases). The CDR3 spans 11 residues. V gave up 4 bases and J gave up 13 bases, with 9 bases separating them. Germline values: CDR1 SGHRS, CDR2 YFSETQ. The CDR3: CASSDTGPLHF. The DNA of the CDR3 is TGCGCCAGCAGCGACACAGGGCCCCTCCACTTT.

This clonotype was found a few times. The chain carries TRBV5-1 and TRBJ2-3; perhaps TRBD2 as D (6 bases). The CDR3 extends over 16 amino acids. Germline lookup yields CDR1 SGHRS and CDR2 YFSETQ. V shed 0 bases and J shed 0 bases, with 11 bases lying between them. DNA of the CDR3: TGCGCCAGCAGCTTGGAATGGGACTTTAGCACAGATACGCAGTATTTT. Translating gives CASSLEWDFSTDTQYF.

The sample holds a few counts of this clonotype. This chain connects TRBV6-2 or TRBV6-3 to TRBJ2-5; D is perhaps TRBD2 (5 bases). CDR1 and CDR2 from the germline V gene are MNHEY and SVGEGT. V gave up 6 bases and J gave up 2 bases, with 10 bases separating them. The CDR3 length is 13 residues. CDR3 protein: CASREPGQETQYF. For the CDR3, the DNA is TGTGCCAGCAGAGAGCCGGGACAAGAGACCCAGTACTTC.

This clonotype was observed many times. This rearrangement joins TRBV10-3 to TRBJ1-2; 7 nucleotides agree with TRBD1. J gave up 1 base and V 4 bases, and 6 bases lay outside the gene matches. In germline, CDR1 is ENHRY, CDR2 SYGVKD. The CDR3 has 15 residues. In DNA form, the CDR3 reads TGTGCCATCAGTGGCGGGACAGATAATAACTATGGCTACACCTTC. Translating gives CAISGGTDNNYGYTF.

The genes are TRBV29-1 and TRBJ1-4; no reliable D call. V dropped 4 bases and J dropped 5 bases, with 8 bases sitting between them. CDR3 length: 12 residues. CDR1 is SQVTM and CDR2 is ANQGSEA in the germline V gene. The DNA for the CDR3 is TGCAGCGTTGCTACGGCGAATGAAAAACTGTTTTTT. Its protein is CSVATANEKLFF.

The chain couples TRBV12-5 to TRBJ2-1, with a tentative D call TRBD1 (6 bases). CDR1 is LGHNT and CDR2 is FRNRAP in the germline V gene. V lost 3 bases and J 9 bases, leaving 6 bases between the germline ends. This CDR3 is 11 amino acids long. The CDR3 loop reads CASGLGGEQFF. Here the CDR3 DNA reads TGTGCTAGTGGTTTAGGGGGTGAGCAGTTCTTC.

The chain combines TRBV28 with TRBJ2-5; D not resolved. The DNA end is a closer match to TRBJ2-7, so the J assignment may be wrong. The germline CDR1 and CDR2 sequences are MDHEN and SYDVKM. The CDR3 length is 12 residues. In DNA, the CDR3 is TGTGCCAGCAGTCGCCAACTCAACGAGCAGTACTTC. It translates to CASSRQLNEQYF.

The chain couples TRBV7-3 to TRBJ2-3; D unresolved. The CDR3 contains 12 residues. Between the trimmed V and J ends, which lost 5 bases and 8 bases, there was a span of 11 bases. Germline V CDR1 and CDR2: SGHTA, FQGTGA. The CDR3 is CASSTQAGTQYF. The DNA for the CDR3 is TGTGCCAGCAGCACCCAGGCTGGTACGCAGTATTTT.

The J gene is TRBJ2-5, the V gene TRBV7-2; D might be TRBD1 (5 bases). Germline loops: CDR1 SGHTA, CDR2 FQGNSA. The V and J ends lost 5 bases and 1 base respectively, with 14 bases between them. This CDR3 region has 15 residues. The CDR3 here is CASSPQGVSQETQYF. For the CDR3, the DNA is TGTGCCAGCAGCCCCCAAGGGGTGAGCCAAGAGACCCAGTACTTC.

The rearrangement links TRBV29-1 to TRBJ2-1; 9 nucleotides agree with TRBD2. The V gene end was trimmed by 4 bases and the J gene end by 0 bases; junction bases not matched to a gene: 4. The germline V gene has CDR1 SQVTM and CDR2 ANQGSEA. The CDR3 has 15 residues. CDR3 region: CSVAFSGSSYNEQFF. The CDR3 bases are TGCAGCGTTGCGTTTAGCGGGAGCTCCTACAATGAGCAGTTCTTC.

The gene calls are TRBV10-3 and TRBJ1-5, with D possibly matching TRBD1 (5 bases). Per the germline V gene, CDR1 is ENHRY and CDR2 is SYGVKD. V lost 0 bases, J lost 8 bases, and 11 bases lay in between. The CDR3 has 14 residues. The DNA of the CDR3 is TGTGCCATCAGTGAGTCGGCAGGGATGGAGCCCCAGCATTTT. Translating it yields CAISESAGMEPQHF.

This clonotype has just a few counts. This sequence joins TRBV7-9 and TRBJ1-4; D remains unclear. There are 14 residues in the CDR3. V was pared by 5 bases and J by 3 bases, with 10 bases between. Germline V gives CDR1 SEHNR, CDR2 FQNEAQ (reference sequence). The CDR3 region has the DNA TGTGCCAGCAGCCGTTTTGGGGCTAATGAAAAACTGTTTTTT. Translated: CASSRFGANEKLFF.

The V gene is TRBV20-1, the J gene TRBJ2-7, with a tentative D call TRBD2 (5 bases). Germline lookup yields CDR1 DFQATT and CDR2 SNEGSKA (reference sequence). V was clipped by 3 bases and J by 1 base, with 16 bases between them. This CDR3 comprises 15 residues. Here the CDR3 reads CSARGGRVGSYEQYF. CDR3 DNA sequence: TGCAGTGCTAGGGGCGGGCGAGTTGGATCCTACGAGCAGTACTTC.

DNA for the CDR3: TGCAGTGCTTCGGGTTCAGGACAGGGTTATCAGGAAAAACTGTTTTTT. Encoded protein: CSASGSGQGYQEKLFF. The chain employs TRBV20-1 and TRBJ1-4; TRBD1 matches 8 bases. CDR3 length equals 16 residues. The V segment lost 5 bases and the J segment 8 bases; nucleotides outside the gene matches: 16. CDR1 is DFQATT and CDR2 is SNEGSKA in the germline V gene (reference sequence).

The chain links TRBV11-3 to TRBJ2-1; 7 bases are a match to TRBD2. Trimming took 3 bases from V and 2 from J; bases not matched to a gene: 7. CDR3 length: 16 residues. Germline values: CDR1 SGHNT, CDR2 YENEEA. The CDR3 nucleotides read TGTGCCAGCAGCTTTTTTGTGGGAGGGGCCTACAATGAGCAGTTCTTC. Its translation: CASSFFVGGAYNEQFF.

The chain recombines TRBV24-1 with TRBJ2-3; perhaps D is TRBD1 or TRBD2 (5 bases each). Germline assignment: CDR1 KGHDR and CDR2 SFDVKD. V dropped 4 bases and J dropped 2 bases, with 24 bases sitting between them. There are 19 residues in the CDR3. CDR3 loop: CATSDPPRGGRSITDTQYF. Written as DNA, the CDR3 is TGTGCCACCAGTGACCCGCCCCGTGGGGGTCGGTCCATCACAGATACGCAGTATTTT.

This chain links TRBV10-2 with TRBJ2-7; weak D call: TRBD2 (6 bases). The CDR3 runs to 14 residues. Germline V gives CDR1 WSHSY, CDR2 SAAADI. V lost 7 bases to trimming and J lost 0 bases, with 13 bases between them. This chain's CDR3 is CASKVAVSSYEQYF. The DNA for the CDR3 is TGCGCCAGCAAGGTAGCGGTATCCTCCTACGAGCAGTACTTC.